The 27 T cell receptor beta chains reported below all come from one sample, sequenced in a study of blood T cell repertoires in COVID-19. Some clones are missing from TCRdb's copy, which holds only in-frame ones; the method was immunoSEQ multiplex PCR. Of around 60,000 clones in the sample, almost 90% are singletons; the top ten hold around 13%. The specimen sequenced was peripheral blood. The receptors stem from a man aged 55 to 69 with active COVID-19.

This chain links TRBV7-2 with TRBJ1-6; D possibly corresponds to TRBD1 (5 bases). Germline CDR1 is SGHTA and CDR2 is FQGNSA. Trimming took 5 bases from V and 13 from J, leaving 9 bases between them. The CDR3 sequence is 11 residues long. CDR3 residues: CASSKSGPLHF. The CDR3 coding sequence is TGTGCCAGCAGCAAGTCAGGGCCCCTCCACTTT.

The chain carries TRBV29-1 and TRBJ2-1, with 12 bases that match TRBD2. Germline V gene sequence: CDR1 SQVTM, CDR2 ANQGSEA. This CDR3 has 14 amino acids. Trimming at V came to 7 bases and at J to 6 bases, leaving 7 bases not matched to a gene. The CDR3 loop reads CSAILAGGSNEQFF. CDR3 nucleotides: TGCAGCGCGATACTAGCGGGAGGCAGCAATGAGCAGTTCTTC.

The chain couples TRBV6-2 or TRBV6-3 to TRBJ2-3; TRBD2 agrees at 10 bases. Germline trimming cut 2 bases from V and 5 bases from J; bases unmatched to any gene: 10. The CDR3 covers 17 residues. Germline CDR1 and CDR2: MNHEY and SVGEGT. This CDR3 is CASSYPTSGIRRDTQYF. The CDR3 bases are TGTGCCAGCAGTTACCCCACTAGCGGGATTAGAAGAGATACGCAGTATTTT.

CDR3 nucleotide sequence: TGTGCCAGCAGCCACCTGGGACAGCCTAACTATGGCTACACCTTC. Translation: CASSHLGQPNYGYTF. V usage is TRBV7-9 and J usage is TRBJ1-2; 7 bases match TRBD1. From germline, CDR1 is SEHNR and CDR2 FQNEAQ (reference sequence). This CDR3 is built from 15 residues. V lost 5 bases to trimming and J lost 0 bases; unmatched junction nucleotides: 6.

This chain links TRBV28 with TRBJ1-1; TRBD1 matches 8 bases. Germline V gives CDR1 MDHEN, CDR2 SYDVKM. The V and J ends lost 6 bases and 2 bases, in that order; junction bases with no gene match: 20. This CDR3 has 19 amino acids. The CDR3 nucleotides read TGTGCCAGCAGCAATTCCGCCTCCTATTGGACAGGGAGAAACACTGAAGCTTTCTTT. It is translated as CASSNSASYWTGRNTEAFF. Looking up the rest from reference TRBV28 and TRBJ1-1 gives the full variable domain: DVKVTQSSRYLVKRTGEKVFLECVQDMDHENMFWYRQDPGLGLRLIYFSYDVKMKEKGDIPEGYSVSREKKERFSLILESASTNQTSMYLCASSNSASYWTGRNTEAFFGQGTRLTVV.

The chain joins TRBV19 to TRBJ2-5, with D tentatively TRBD2 (7 bases). With 3 bases removed from V and 4 bases from J, the gap between germline ends came to 15 bases. Per the germline V gene, CDR1 is LNHDA and CDR2 is SQIVND (reference sequence). CDR3 size: 15 residues. The CDR3 DNA is TGTGCCAGTAGTATGAAGGGGGGGGTCGGAGAGACCCAGTACTTC. Residues: CASSMKGGVGETQYF.

The chain carries TRBV19 and TRBJ2-2; weak D call: TRBD1 (7 bases). CDR1 LNHDA and CDR2 SQIVND come from the germline V gene (reference sequence). Deletions cut 8 bases from V and 2 bases from J, with 15 bases between. This CDR3 has 15 residues. The chain's CDR3 is CASSLRGENTGELFF. DNA of the CDR3: TGTGCCAGTTCCCTCAGGGGGGAAAACACCGGGGAGCTGTTTTTT.

The chain recombines TRBV7-9 with TRBJ1-4, with 8 nucleotides matching TRBD1. V lost 4 bases to trimming and J lost 4 bases; unmatched junction nucleotides: 5. Per the germline V gene, CDR1 is SEHNR and CDR2 is FQNEAQ (reference sequence). This CDR3 comprises 15 residues. CDR3 sequence: CASSWGQAINEKLFF. Here the CDR3 DNA reads TGTGCCAGCAGCTGGGGACAGGCGATTAATGAAAAACTGTTTTTT. Full variable domain (outside the CDR3, taken from reference TRBV7-9 and TRBJ1-4): DTGVSQNPRHKITKRGQNVTFRCDPISEHNRLYWYRQTLGQGPEFLTYFQNEAQLEKSRLLSDRFSAERPKGSFSTLEIQRTEQGDSAMYLCASSWGQAINEKLFFGSGTQLSVL.

The chain joins TRBV11-3 to TRBJ2-1; 7 nucleotides line up with TRBD1. This CDR3 contains 11 residues. Trimming took 5 bases from V and 11 from J; bases not matched to a gene: 3. Germline CDR1 is SGHNT and CDR2 is YENEEA. Here the CDR3 DNA reads TGTGCCAGCAGCCAGGGGGTGAAGCAGTTCTTC. Its translation is CASSQGVKQFF.

The count of this clone is one. This chain connects TRBV6-6 to TRBJ1-1; a possible D gene is TRBD1 (6 bases). This CDR3 has 16 residues. With 7 bases removed from V and 3 bases from J, the gap between germline ends came to 21 bases. The V gene's germline CDR1 is MNHNY and CDR2 SVGAGI (reference sequence). The CDR3 is CASTGSVRGFYTEAFF. In nucleotides, the CDR3 is TGTGCCAGCACGGGATCTGTGAGGGGGTTCTACACTGAAGCTTTCTTT.

J is TRBJ1-2 and V is TRBV19; tentatively, D is TRBD1 (6 bases). Trimming took 5 bases from V and 9 from J, leaving 16 bases between them. The length of the CDR3 is 13 residues. The germline V gene has CDR1 LNHDA and CDR2 SQIVND (reference sequence). CDR3 region: CASSSDRLASYTF. Written as DNA, the CDR3 is TGTGCCAGTAGTTCTGACAGGTTGGCAAGCTACACCTTC.

This clone has just one count. V is TRBV19 and J is TRBJ2-5, with TRBD2 matching over 8 bases. Per the germline V gene, CDR1 is LNHDA and CDR2 is SQIVND (reference sequence). The CDR3 runs to 16 residues. V dropped 1 base and J dropped 4; count of bases not matched to a gene: 8. In nucleotides, the CDR3 is TGTGCCAGTAGTATAGGGTCGGGAGGGCGGAGAGAGACCCAGTACTTC. Residues: CASSIGSGGRRETQYF.

The chain joins TRBV28 to TRBJ1-6; D may be TRBD1 (6 bases). The CDR3 spans 14 residues. Germline values: CDR1 MDHEN, CDR2 SYDVKM. The CDR3 nucleotides are TGTGCGATTACAGGGACCTCCGCTGATTCACCCCTCCACTTT. Encoded protein: CAITGTSADSPLHF.

The chain uses TRBV11-3 and TRBJ2-7; 7 nucleotides agree with TRBD2. The CDR3 spans 15 residues. The V segment lost 1 base and the J segment 2 bases; nucleotides outside the gene matches: 5. Germline-derived CDR1 and CDR2 are SGHNT and YENEEA. CDR3 sequence (DNA): TGTGCCAGCAGCTTAGGGCCAGGGACTACCTACGAGCAGTACTTC. It translates to CASSLGPGTTYEQYF.

The genes are TRBV18 and TRBJ2-2, with TRBD1 matching 9 bases. Losses at the gene ends were 6 bases for V and 2 bases for J; bases not matched to a gene: 7. From germline, CDR1 is KGHSH and CDR2 LQKENI. This CDR3 is built from 16 residues. The CDR3 region is CASSHDRGRNTGELFF. CDR3 DNA: TGTGCCAGCTCGCATGACAGGGGGAGAAACACCGGGGAGCTGTTTTTT.

This clone has a handful of counts. The gene calls are TRBV11-2 and TRBJ2-2; 8 bases match TRBD2. The germline gives CDR1 SGHAT, CDR2 FQNNGV. The CDR3 has 17 amino acids. Trimming took 1 base from V and 6 from J; bases not matched to a gene: 10. The CDR3 nucleotides are TGTGCCAGCAGCTTAGGACTAGCGCACTCGATTTCCGGGGAGCTGTTTTTT. Its protein product is CASSLGLAHSISGELFF.

The rearrangement joins TRBV5-4 to TRBJ1-2, with D maybe TRBD1 (5 bases). CDR1 is SGHNT, CDR2 YYREEE, per germline (reference sequence). This CDR3 region has 12 residues. V lost 4 bases, J lost 5 bases, and 9 bases lay in between. The CDR3 spells CASSLQGYGYTF. The DNA of the CDR3 is TGTGCCAGCAGCCTCCAGGGATATGGCTACACCTTC.

The chain uses TRBV27 and TRBJ2-7, with TRBD1 matching 10 bases. CDR1 MNHEY and CDR2 SMNVEV come from the germline V gene (reference sequence). The V gene end was trimmed by 2 bases and the J gene end by 6 bases; junction bases not matched to a gene: 4. The CDR3 is 14 amino acids. CDR3 sequence reads: CASSLDRGLGEQYF. The CDR3, as DNA: TGTGCCAGCAGTTTAGACAGGGGGCTAGGCGAGCAGTACTTC.

The rearrangement links TRBV6-5 to TRBJ1-1; D remains unclear. In germline, CDR1 is MNHEY, CDR2 SVGAGI. This CDR3 is 12 amino acids long. V was shortened by 6 bases and J by 1 base, with 6 bases between the two germline ends. Here the CDR3 DNA reads TGTGCCAGCAGCCAATGGAACACTGAAGCTTTCTTT. The encoded protein is CASSQWNTEAFF.

V is TRBV5-5 and J is TRBJ1-1; D is perhaps TRBD1 (6 bases). Germline CDR1 SGHKS, CDR2 YYEKEE (reference sequence). The CDR3 contains 15 residues. V gave up 3 bases and J gave up 2 bases, with 14 bases separating them. CDR3 in DNA: TGTGCCAGCAGCTCAAGGACAGTACAAAACACTGAAGCTTTCTTT. Amino acids: CASSSRTVQNTEAFF.

The chain recombines TRBV6-4 with TRBJ2-1; the D is unclear. The CDR3 is 11 amino acids. Deletions cut 6 bases from V and 5 bases from J, with 5 bases between. CDR1 is MRHNA and CDR2 is SNTAGT in the germline V gene. The CDR3: CASRQNNEQFF. In DNA, the CDR3 is TGTGCCAGCAGACAGAACAATGAGCAGTTCTTC.

The CDR3 protein is CASSLIGGVMDTQYF. CDR3 DNA: TGTGCCAGCAGCTTAATCGGGGGGGTAATGGATACGCAGTATTTT. The rearrangement links TRBV7-3 to TRBJ2-3, with 8 bases fitting TRBD2. CDR3 length: 15 amino acids. Germline trimming cut 1 base from V and 6 bases from J; bases unmatched to any gene: 6. Germline V lookup: CDR1 SGHTA, CDR2 FQGTGA. The variable domain in full, with the rest retrieved from reference TRBV7-3 and TRBJ2-3, is GAGVSQTPSNKVTEKGKYVELRCDPISGHTALYWYRQSLGQGPEFLIYFQGTGAADDSGLPNDRFFAVRPEGSVSTLKIQRTERGDSAVYLCASSLIGGVMDTQYFGPGTRLTVL.

The rearrangement links TRBV25-1 to TRBJ1-1, with TRBD1 matching 10 bases. Germline values: CDR1 MGHDK, CDR2 SYGVNS. J was trimmed by 11 bases and V by 3 bases; bases with no gene match: 9. The CDR3 extends over 14 amino acids. The CDR3 DNA sequence: TGTGCCAGCAGTGAGTCCACCGGGACAGGGGCGGCTTTCTTT. Amino acids: CASSESTGTGAAFF.

This clone was counted a single time. V usage is TRBV15 and J usage is TRBJ2-1; the match to TRBD2 covers 10 bases. Looked up from germline, CDR1 is LNHNV and CDR2 is YYDKDF (reference sequence). The CDR3 covers 15 residues. The ends lost 5 bases at V and 8 bases at J; junction bases unmatched: 9. DNA for the CDR3: TGTGCCACCAGCCTAGCGGGAGACCCGATCTATGAGCAGTTCTTC. This codes for CATSLAGDPIYEQFF.

The chain joins TRBV6-2 or TRBV6-3 to TRBJ2-1; TRBD2 agrees at 8 bases. With V trimmed by 3 bases and J by 0 bases, 10 bases remained unmatched. The germline CDR1 and CDR2 sequences are MNHEY and SVGEGT. There are 18 residues in the CDR3. The CDR3 reads CASSYRSSGSYSYNEQFF. The CDR3 bases are TGTGCCAGCAGTTATAGGTCTAGCGGGTCCTACTCCTACAATGAGCAGTTCTTC.

The CDR3 region has the DNA TGTGCCAGCAGCCCCTGGGGGGACGTAGATGAGCAGTTCTTC. This translates into CASSPWGDVDEQFF. This chain joins TRBV6-6 and TRBJ2-1; a weak D match, TRBD2 (6 bases). Germline assignment: CDR1 MNHNY and CDR2 SVGAGI (reference sequence). The V gene lost 6 bases and the J gene lost 8 bases, with 17 bases spanning the gap. The CDR3 has 14 residues.

The chain joins TRBV28 to TRBJ2-3; D call uncertain. The CDR3 runs to 13 residues. From germline, CDR1 is MDHEN and CDR2 SYDVKM. V lost 6 bases to trimming and J lost 0 bases, with 7 bases between them. The CDR3 bases are TGTGCCAGCAGCCAACTAAGCACAGATACGCAGTATTTT. Its translation: CASSQLSTDTQYF.